The sequence of this TCR beta chain was determined in a study of blood T cell repertoires in COVID-19. The J segment lost 3 bases and the V segment lost 4 bases, leaving 6 bases of the junction unmatched. The CDR3 has 17 amino acids. Germline V gene data show CDR1 as SGHDN and CDR2 as FVKESK. Only in-frame clones appear in the TCRdb table, and some are missing; sequencing was by immunoSEQ multiplex PCR. The table shows fewer than 300,000 clones, with more than 85% occurring only once. The Seattle patients, enrolled during active infection, were followed longitudinally. The sequenced material came from peripheral blood. The receptor was isolated from a woman aged 30 to 39 with COVID-19, enrolled during active disease. J is TRBJ2-2 and V is TRBV14; 12 nucleotides align to TRBD2. The CDR3 region has the DNA TGTGCCAGCAGCCCGACTAGCGGGAGATGGTACACCGGGGAGCTGTTTTTT. As protein: CASSPTSGRWYTGELFF. Filled out from reference TRBV14 and TRBJ2-2, the complete variable domain reads EAGVTQFPSHSVIEKGQTVTLRCDPISGHDNLYWYRRVMGKEIKFLLHFVKESKQDESGMPNNRFLAERTGGTYSTLKVQPAELEDSGVYFCASSPTSGRWYTGELFFGEGSRLTVL.